This TCR beta chain emerged from a study of OX40 agonist ivuxolimab in advanced cancers. Whole-study findings and limits: Low normalized T-cell clonal expansion was also seen in some nonresponders. Clonal expansion among partial responders at 0.1-3.0 mg/kg ranked near the lowest.

CDR3 length: 14 amino acids. This clone showed up just once. Its cognate antigen is unknown. The data were produced by immunoSEQ multiplex PCR, yet TCRdb's version contains in-frame clones alone and is incomplete. This sample has 90,000 or so clones, with roughly 89% found just once. The chain is built from TRBV21-1 and TRBJ1-4; TRBD1 is the table's D call, not checked against the DNA. TRBV21-1 constitutes a pseudogene. The material sequenced was CD4+ or CD8+ T cells sorted from blood, taken in a trial of the OX40 agonist ivuxolimab. The receptor's source is an adult with an advanced solid tumor such as melanoma, head and neck, liver or kidney cancer. CDR3 sequence: CASSKGQGNEKLFF. The DNA of the CDR3 is TGTGCCAGCAGCAAAGGGCAGGGGAATGAAAAACTGTTTTTT.